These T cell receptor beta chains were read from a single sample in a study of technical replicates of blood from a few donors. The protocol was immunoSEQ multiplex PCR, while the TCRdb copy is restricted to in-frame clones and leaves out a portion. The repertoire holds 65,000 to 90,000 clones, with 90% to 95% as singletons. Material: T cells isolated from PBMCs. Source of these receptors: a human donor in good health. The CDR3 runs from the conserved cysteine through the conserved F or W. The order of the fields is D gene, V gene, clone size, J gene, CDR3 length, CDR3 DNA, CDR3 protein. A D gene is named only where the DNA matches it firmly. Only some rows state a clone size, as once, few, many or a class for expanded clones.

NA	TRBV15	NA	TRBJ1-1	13	TGTGCCACCAGCAGAGCATTGAACACTGAAGCTTTCTTT	CATSRALNTEAFF
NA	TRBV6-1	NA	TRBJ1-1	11	TGTGCCAGCAGTGAATTTAGTGAAGCTTTCTTT	CASSEFSEAFF
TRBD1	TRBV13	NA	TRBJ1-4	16	TGTGCCAGCAGCCCGACGCGGGACAGGGAGGGAGAAAAACTGTTTTTT	CASSPTRDREGEKLFF
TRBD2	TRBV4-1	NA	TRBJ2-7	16	TGCGCCAGCAGCCAAGATGGTCTAGCGGAGTCCTACGAGCAGTACTTC	CASSQDGLAESYEQYF
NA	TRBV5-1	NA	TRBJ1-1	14	TGCGCCAGCAGCTTGGAGGCAGGGAAGACTGAAGCTTTCTTT	CASSLEAGKTEAFF
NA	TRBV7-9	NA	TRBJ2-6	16	TGTGCCAGCAGCTTTCGGGGGGCGGTTGGGGCCAACGTCCTGACTTTC	CASSFRGAVGANVLTF
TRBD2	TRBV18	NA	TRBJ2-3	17	TGTGCCAGCTCACCACCTCTAACTAGCGGGGACACAGATACGCAGTATTTT	CASSPPLTSGDTDTQYF
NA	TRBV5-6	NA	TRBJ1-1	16	TGTGCCAGCAGCTTGGCGGGGGGGCTCTCGATACCTGAAGCTTTCTTT	CASSLAGGLSIPEAFF
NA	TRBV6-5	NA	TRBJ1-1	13	TGTGCCAGCAGTATCCCCGGGGGCACTGAAGCTTTCTTT	CASSIPGGTEAFF
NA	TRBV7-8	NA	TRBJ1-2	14	TGTGCCAGCAGCTTAGGGCGGGGTAACTATGGCTACACCTTC	CASSLGRGNYGYTF
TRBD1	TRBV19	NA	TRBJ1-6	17	TGTGCCAGTAGTATAAGGTGGGACAGGGGCTCAGGGTCACCCCTCCACTTT	CASSIRWDRGSGSPLHF
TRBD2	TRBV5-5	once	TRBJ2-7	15	TGTGCCAGCAGCTTGGGACTAGCGGGGTCCTACGAGCAGTACTTC	CASSLGLAGSYEQYF
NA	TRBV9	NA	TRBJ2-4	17	TGTGCCAGCAGCGTAGCTAGTAGCGCATTACTGAGGGACATTCAGTACTTC	CASSVASSALLRDIQYF
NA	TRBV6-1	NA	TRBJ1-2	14	TGTGCCAGCAGTGAAGAGGGGATCTATTATGGCTACACCTTC	CASSEEGIYYGYTF
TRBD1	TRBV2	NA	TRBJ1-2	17	TGTGCCAGCAGCGATAATATTCCGGGACAGGAACTCTATGGCTACACCTTC	CASSDNIPGQELYGYTF
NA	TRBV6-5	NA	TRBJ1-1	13	TGTGCCAGCAGTGCAAACAGGGAAACTGAAGCTTTCTTT	CASSANRETEAFF
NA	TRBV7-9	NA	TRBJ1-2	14	TGTGCCAGCAGCTTAGGCAGTATTAACTATGGCTACACCTTC	CASSLGSINYGYTF
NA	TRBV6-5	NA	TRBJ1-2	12	TGTGCCAGCAGGGGTACAGGGTATGGCTACACCTTC	CASRGTGYGYTF
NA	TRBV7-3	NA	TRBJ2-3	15	TGTGCCAGCAGCCAAGCCAGGGCTAGCACAGATACGCAGTATTTT	CASSQARASTDTQYF
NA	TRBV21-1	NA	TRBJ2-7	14	TGTGCCAGCAGGGGCCCGCCAGGGCCAAACGAGCAGTACTTC	CASRGPPGPNEQYF
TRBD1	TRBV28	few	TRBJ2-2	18	TGTGCCAGCAGTTTATTTCCCGACAGGGGGCGAGACACCGGGGAGCTGTTTTTT	CASSLFPDRGRDTGELFF
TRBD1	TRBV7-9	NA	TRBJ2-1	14	TGTGCCAGCACGGACAGGGGGCATTACAATGAGCAGTTCTTC	CASTDRGHYNEQFF
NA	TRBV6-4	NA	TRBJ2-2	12	TGTGCCAGCGGGGGGGCGAACGGGGAGCTGTTTTTT	CASGGANGELFF
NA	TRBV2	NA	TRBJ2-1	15	TGTGCCACCGCCTGGGGCTTAGGTTCCTACAATGAGCAGTTCTTC	CATAWGLGSYNEQFF
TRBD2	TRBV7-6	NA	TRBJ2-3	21	TGTGCCAGCAGCTTATCCACACCCCGGACTAGCGGGAGACGAGGACGAGATACGCAGTATTTT	CASSLSTPRTSGRRGRDTQYF
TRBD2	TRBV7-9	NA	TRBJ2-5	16	TGTGCCAGCAGCTTCCTAGCGGGGGGACTCCAAGAGACCCAGTACTTC	CASSFLAGGLQETQYF
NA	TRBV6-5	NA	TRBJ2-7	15	TGTGCCAGCAAGTTCACTATTTCAGGGGCCTACGAGCAGTACTTC	CASKFTISGAYEQYF
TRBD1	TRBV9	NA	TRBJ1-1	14	TGTGCCAGCAGCGTTGGGACAGCGAACACTGAAGCTTTCTTT	CASSVGTANTEAFF
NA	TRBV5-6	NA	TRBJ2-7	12	TGTGCCAGCAGCGTGAACAGCTACGAGCAGTACTTC	CASSVNSYEQYF
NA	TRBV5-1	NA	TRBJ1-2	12	TGCGCCAGCAGCTTGGAATCGGACAGCTACACCTTC	CASSLESDSYTF
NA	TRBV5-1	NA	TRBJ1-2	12	TGCGCCAGCAGCTTTGACACGGATGGCTACACCTTC	CASSFDTDGYTF
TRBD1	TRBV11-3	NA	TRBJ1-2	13	TGTGCCAGCAGCCCGGAGGGGGCTGATGGCTACACCTTC	CASSPEGADGYTF
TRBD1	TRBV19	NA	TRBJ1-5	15	TGTGCCAGTAGTACCCAGACAGGGAGCAATCAGCCCCAGCATTTT	CASSTQTGSNQPQHF
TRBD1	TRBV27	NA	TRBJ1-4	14	TGTGCCAGCAGGGAGGACAGGGTTAACGAAAAACTGTTTTTT	CASREDRVNEKLFF
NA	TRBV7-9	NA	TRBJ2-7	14	TGTGCCAGCAGCGGGTGGGTGGAGGGCTACGAGCAGTACTTC	CASSGWVEGYEQYF
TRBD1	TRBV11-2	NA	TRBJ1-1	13	TGTGCCAGCAGCTACGGGACAGGGCCTGAAGCTTTCTTT	CASSYGTGPEAFF
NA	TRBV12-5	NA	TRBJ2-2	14	TGTGCTAGTGGTTTGACACAGGGAGCCGGGGAGCTGTTTTTT	CASGLTQGAGELFF
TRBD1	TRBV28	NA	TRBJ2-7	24	TGTGCCAGCAGTCTATCTCGGATCAGACCCCGTCCCGGGACAGGCGAACCAAGCTCCTACGAGCAGTACTTC	CASSLSRIRPRPGTGEPSSYEQYF
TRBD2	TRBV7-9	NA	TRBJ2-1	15	TGTGCCAGCACGGGACTAGCTGGCTTAGACAATGAGCAGTTCTTC	CASTGLAGLDNEQFF
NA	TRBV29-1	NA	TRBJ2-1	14	TGCAGCGTTGTTTACGCGGCCCTATACAATGAGCAGTTCTTC	CSVVYAALYNEQFF
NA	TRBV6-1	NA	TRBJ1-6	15	TGTGCCAGCAGACCCAAACAGGGATCGGATTCACCCCTCCACTTT	CASRPKQGSDSPLHF
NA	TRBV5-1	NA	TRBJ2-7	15	TGCGCCAGCAGCTTGGGCCTTGCCAGCTCCTACGAGCAGTACTTC	CASSLGLASSYEQYF
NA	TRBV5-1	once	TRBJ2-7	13	TGCGCCAGCAGCCAGACACAGCCCTACGAGCAGTACTTC	CASSQTQPYEQYF
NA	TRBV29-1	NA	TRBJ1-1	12	TGCAGCGCTGACAGCGCGAACACTGAAGCTTTCTTT	CSADSANTEAFF